This T cell receptor beta chain was observed in a study of human T cells and chemical hapten exposure. About the study: Patients had diphenylcyclopropenone applied to the scalp weekly throughout the approximately 24-week study.

Regarding time point: patch test 1, 2 weeks after DPC sensitization. Treatment described: therapeutic diphenylcyclopropenone sensitization with weekly scalp DPC. CDR1 and CDR2 from the germline V gene are SGHVS and FQNEAQ. Germline trimming cut 1 base from V and 0 bases from J; bases unmatched to any gene: 8. The CDR3 is 19 amino acids. Study conclusions and caveats: Positive correlation was observed between PT1 expanded TCR counts and patch test score. TCRs whose frequency exceeded 1 in 1000 remained the same following DPC sensitization.

TCRdb independently ran MiXCR on the RACE reads; one entry per CDR3 protein. The sample yields some 170,000 distinct CDR3 sequences, around 24% seen once. Comment on this clonotype: Its antigen is undetermined.

The chain has TRBV7-8 and TRBJ2-4, with TRBD2 matching over 11 bases. Source: whole blood, taken in connection with sensitization to the hapten diphenylcyclopropenone (DPC). This sequence originates from a woman between 50 and 59 years old with alopecia areata. Some clones in this sample may be carry-over from other donors' samples. The CDR3 region is CASSLGLAGGPLAKNIQYF. Written as DNA, the CDR3 is TGTGCCAGCAGCTTAGGCCTAGCGGGAGGACCGCTAGCCAAAAACATTCAGTACTTC.